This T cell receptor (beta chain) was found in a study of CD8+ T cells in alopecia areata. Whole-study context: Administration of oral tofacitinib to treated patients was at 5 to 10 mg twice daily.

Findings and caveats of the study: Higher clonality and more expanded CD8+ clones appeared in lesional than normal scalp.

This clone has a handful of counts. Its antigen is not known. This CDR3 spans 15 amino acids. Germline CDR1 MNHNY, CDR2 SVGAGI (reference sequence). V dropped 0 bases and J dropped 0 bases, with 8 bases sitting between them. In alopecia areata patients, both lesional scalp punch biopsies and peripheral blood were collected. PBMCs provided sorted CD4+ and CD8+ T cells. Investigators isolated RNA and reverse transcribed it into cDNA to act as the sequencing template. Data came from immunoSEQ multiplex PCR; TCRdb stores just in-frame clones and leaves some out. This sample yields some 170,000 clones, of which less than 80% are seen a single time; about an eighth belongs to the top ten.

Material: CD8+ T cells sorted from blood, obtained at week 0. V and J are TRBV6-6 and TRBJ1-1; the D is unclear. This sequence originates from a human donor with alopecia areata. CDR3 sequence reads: CASSYSRPLNTEAFF. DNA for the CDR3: TGTGCCAGCAGTTACTCCCGGCCCTTGAACACTGAAGCTTTCTTT.